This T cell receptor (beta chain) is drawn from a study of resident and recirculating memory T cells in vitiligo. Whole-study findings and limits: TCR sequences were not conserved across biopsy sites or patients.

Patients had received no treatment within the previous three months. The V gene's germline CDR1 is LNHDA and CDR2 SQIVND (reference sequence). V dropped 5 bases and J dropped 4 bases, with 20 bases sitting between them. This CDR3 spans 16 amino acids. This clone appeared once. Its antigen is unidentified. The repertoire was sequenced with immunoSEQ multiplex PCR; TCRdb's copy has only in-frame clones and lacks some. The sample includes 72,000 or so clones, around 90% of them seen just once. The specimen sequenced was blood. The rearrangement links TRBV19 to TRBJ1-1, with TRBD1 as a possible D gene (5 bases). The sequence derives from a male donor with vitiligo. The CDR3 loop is CASSPHVGALVTEAFF. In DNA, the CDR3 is TGTGCCAGTAGTCCTCATGTTGGGGCGCTGGTCACTGAAGCTTTCTTT.